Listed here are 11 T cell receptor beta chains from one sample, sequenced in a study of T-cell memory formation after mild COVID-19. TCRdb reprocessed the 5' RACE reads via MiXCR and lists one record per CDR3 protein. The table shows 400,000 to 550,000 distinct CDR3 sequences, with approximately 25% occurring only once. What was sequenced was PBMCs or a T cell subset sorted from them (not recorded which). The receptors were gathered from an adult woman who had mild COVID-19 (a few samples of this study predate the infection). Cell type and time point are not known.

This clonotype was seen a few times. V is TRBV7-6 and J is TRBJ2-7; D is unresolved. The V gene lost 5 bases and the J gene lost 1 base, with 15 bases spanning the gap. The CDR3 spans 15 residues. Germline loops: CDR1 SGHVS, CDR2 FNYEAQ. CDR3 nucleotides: TGTGCCAGCAGCCGGTCGCAGGCGCTATCCTACGAGCAGTACTTC. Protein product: CASSRSQALSYEQYF.

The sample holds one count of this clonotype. CDR3 DNA: TGTGCCACCAGCAGAATTCCGGGGAACTATGGCTACACCTTC. Translating gives CATSRIPGNYGYTF. The V gene is TRBV15, the J gene TRBJ1-2; no clear D gene. Germline loops: CDR1 LNHNV, CDR2 YYDKDF (reference sequence). The CDR3 covers 14 residues. Deletions cut 2 bases from V and 2 bases from J, with 9 bases between.

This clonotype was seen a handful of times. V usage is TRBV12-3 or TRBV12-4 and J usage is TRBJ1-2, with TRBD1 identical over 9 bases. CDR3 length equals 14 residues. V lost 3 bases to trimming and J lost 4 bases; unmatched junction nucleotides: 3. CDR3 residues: CASSFGDRVYGYTF. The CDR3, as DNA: TGTGCCAGCAGTTTTGGGGACAGGGTCTATGGCTACACCTTC.

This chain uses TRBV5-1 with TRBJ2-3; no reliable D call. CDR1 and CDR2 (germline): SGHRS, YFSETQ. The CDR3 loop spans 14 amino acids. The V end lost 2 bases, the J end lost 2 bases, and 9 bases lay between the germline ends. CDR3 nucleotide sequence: TGCGCCAGCAGCTTAAGGGAAGACACAGATACGCAGTATTTT. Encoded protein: CASSLREDTDTQYF.

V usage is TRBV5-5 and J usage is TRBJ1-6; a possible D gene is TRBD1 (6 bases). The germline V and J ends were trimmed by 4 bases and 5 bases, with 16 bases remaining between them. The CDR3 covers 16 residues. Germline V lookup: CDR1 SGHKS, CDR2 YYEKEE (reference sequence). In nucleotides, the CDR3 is TGTGCCAGCAGCCGCTCGGTAACAGGGAATAATTCACCCCTCCACTTT. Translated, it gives CASSRSVTGNNSPLHF. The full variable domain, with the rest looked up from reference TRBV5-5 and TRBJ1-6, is DAGVTQSPTHLIKTRGQQVTLRCSPISGHKSVSWYQQVLGQGPQFIFQYYEKEERGRGNFPDRFSARQFPNYSSELNVNALLLGDSALYLCASSRSVTGNNSPLHFGNGTRLTVT.

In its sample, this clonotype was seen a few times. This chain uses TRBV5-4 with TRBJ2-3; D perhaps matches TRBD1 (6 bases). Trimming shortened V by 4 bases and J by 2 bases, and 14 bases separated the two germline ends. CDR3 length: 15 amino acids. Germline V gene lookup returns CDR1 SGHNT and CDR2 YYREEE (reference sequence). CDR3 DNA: TGTGCCAGCAGCACTAAGACAGGAGACACAGATACGCAGTATTTT. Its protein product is CASSTKTGDTDTQYF. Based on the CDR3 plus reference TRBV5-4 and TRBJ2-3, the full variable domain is ETGVTQSPTHLIKTRGQQVTLRCSSQSGHNTVSWYQQALGQGPQFIFQYYREEENGRGNFPPRFSGLQFPNYSSELNVNALELDDSALYLCASSTKTGDTDTQYFGPGTRLTVL.

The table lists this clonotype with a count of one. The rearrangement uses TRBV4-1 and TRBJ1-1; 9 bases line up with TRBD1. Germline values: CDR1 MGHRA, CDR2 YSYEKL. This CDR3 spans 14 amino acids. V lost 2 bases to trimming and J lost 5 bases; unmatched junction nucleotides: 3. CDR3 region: CASSQLGQGTEAFF. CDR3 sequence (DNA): TGCGCCAGCAGCCAACTGGGACAGGGTACTGAAGCTTTCTTT.

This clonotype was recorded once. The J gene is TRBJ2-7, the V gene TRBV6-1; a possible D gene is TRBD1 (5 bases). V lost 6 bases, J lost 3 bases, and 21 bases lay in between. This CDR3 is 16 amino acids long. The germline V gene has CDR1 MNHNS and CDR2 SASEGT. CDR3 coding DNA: TGTGCCAGCAGGACCCCCGGTTGGGGTAGGGGCTACGAGCAGTACTTC. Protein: CASRTPGWGRGYEQYF.

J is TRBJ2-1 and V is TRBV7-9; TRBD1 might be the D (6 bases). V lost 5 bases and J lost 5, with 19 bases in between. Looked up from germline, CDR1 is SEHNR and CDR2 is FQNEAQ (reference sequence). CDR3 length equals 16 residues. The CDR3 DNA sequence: TGTGCCAGCAGCGACTCGACCGGGACACTTAACAATGAGCAGTTCTTC. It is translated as CASSDSTGTLNNEQFF.

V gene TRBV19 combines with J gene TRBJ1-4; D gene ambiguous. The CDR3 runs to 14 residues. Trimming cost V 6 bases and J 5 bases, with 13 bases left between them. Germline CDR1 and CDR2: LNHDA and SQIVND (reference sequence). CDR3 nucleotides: TGTGCCAGTAGAGGTGAAAGGGAGAATGAAAAACTGTTTTTT. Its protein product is CASRGERENEKLFF.

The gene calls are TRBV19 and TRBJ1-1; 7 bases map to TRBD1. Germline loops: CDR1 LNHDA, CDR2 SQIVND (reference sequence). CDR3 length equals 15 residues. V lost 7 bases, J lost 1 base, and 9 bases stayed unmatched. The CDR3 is CASTSLGQKNTEAFF. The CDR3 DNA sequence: TGTGCCAGTACCTCTTTGGGACAGAAGAACACTGAAGCTTTCTTT.